The 13 T cell receptor beta chains reported below all come from one sample, sequenced in a study of blood T cell repertoires in COVID-19. TCRdb keeps only in-frame clones here, not all; method: immunoSEQ multiplex PCR. The sample lists some 210,000 clones, approximately 84% occurring once. The sequenced material came from peripheral blood. The receptors derive from a woman between 65 and 79 years old with active or convalescent COVID-19.

This chain joins TRBV28 and TRBJ1-5; a possible D gene is TRBD1 (6 bases). The CDR3 has 13 amino acids. V gave up 10 bases and J gave up 7 bases, with 17 bases separating them. Looked up from germline, CDR1 is MDHEN and CDR2 is SYDVKM. CDR3 DNA sequence: TGTGCCACCACACCACAGGGTTACCAGCCCCAGCATTTT. This encodes CATTPQGYQPQHF.

The chain carries TRBV6-1 and TRBJ2-7; D is unclear. Germline V gene lookup returns CDR1 MNHNS and CDR2 SASEGT. Trimming took off 2 bases at V and 0 bases at J, with 14 bases between the two ends. The CDR3 loop spans 16 amino acids. In DNA form, the CDR3 reads TGTGCCAGCAGTGAAACTCGAGACTGGTTCTCCTACGAGCAGTACTTC. Its translation: CASSETRDWFSYEQYF.

The V and J genes are TRBV5-6 and TRBJ2-7; 12 positions agree with TRBD1. Unmatched junction bases numbered 4, after V lost 5 bases and J lost 4 bases. This CDR3 comprises 14 residues. Germline V gives CDR1 SGHDT, CDR2 YYEEEE. The CDR3 DNA is TGTGCCAGCAGGAGGGACAGGGGGCCGTACGAGCAGTACTTC. It translates to CASRRDRGPYEQYF.

V and J are TRBV28 and TRBJ1-2, with no clear D. This CDR3 is built from 12 residues. The germline V gene encodes CDR1 MDHEN and CDR2 SYDVKM. The V end lost 6 bases, the J end lost 8 bases, and 13 bases lay between the germline ends. The CDR3 reads CASRLGGNGYTF. The DNA for the CDR3 is TGTGCCAGCAGACTGGGAGGGAACGGCTACACCTTC.

This clone was picked up one time. The rearrangement links TRBV9 to TRBJ2-3; 8 nucleotides line up with TRBD2. The CDR3 spans 16 residues. Germline V gene sequence: CDR1 SGDLS, CDR2 YYNGEE. Unmatched junction bases numbered 15, after V lost 6 bases and J lost 6 bases. DNA for the CDR3: TGTGCCAGCACCCCTGAGGTAGCGGGAAATCCTGATACGCAGTATTTT. This codes for CASTPEVAGNPDTQYF. Looking up the rest from reference TRBV9 and TRBJ2-3 gives the full variable domain: DSGVTQTPKHLITATGQRVTLRCSPRSGDLSVYWYQQSLDQGLQFLIQYYNGEERAKGNILERFSAQQFPDLHSELNLSSLELGDSALYFCASTPEVAGNPDTQYFGPGTRLTVL.

The rearrangement links TRBV29-1 to TRBJ2-3; maybe TRBD1 (5 bases). In germline, CDR1 is SQVTM, CDR2 ANQGSEA. The V and J ends lost 7 bases and 4 bases respectively, with 12 bases between them. The CDR3 totals 12 residues. The CDR3: CSAARQPDTQYF. CDR3 nucleotide sequence: TGCAGCGCCGCACGACAGCCAGATACGCAGTATTTT.

V gene TRBV19 combines with J gene TRBJ2-3; TRBD1 might be the D (5 bases). The germline V gene encodes CDR1 LNHDA and CDR2 SQIVND (reference sequence). This CDR3 is built from 15 residues. The V end lost 3 bases, the J end lost 5 bases, and 15 bases lay between the germline ends. The CDR3 nucleotides are TGTGCCAGTAGTATTTGGGTGACAGTGAGAGATACGCAGTATTTT. Translating it yields CASSIWVTVRDTQYF.

The chain recombines TRBV5-1 with TRBJ2-3; D call uncertain. The CDR3 extends over 13 amino acids. Germline V gives CDR1 SGHRS, CDR2 YFSETQ. The ends were cut back, 5 bases at V and 6 bases at J, with 13 bases in the middle. The CDR3 is CASSMGLADTQYF. CDR3 coding DNA: TGCGCCAGCAGTATGGGCCTCGCGGATACGCAGTATTTT.

This clone has more than one count but fewer than ten. The J gene is TRBJ1-6, the V gene TRBV5-1; 8 positions agree with TRBD1. J gave up 5 bases and V 4 bases, and 14 bases lay outside the gene matches. The CDR3 loop spans 18 amino acids. Germline V gene lookup returns CDR1 SGHRS and CDR2 YFSETQ. Here the CDR3 reads CASSTGQGGAHHNSPLHF. The CDR3 DNA reads as TGCGCCAGCAGCACCGGACAGGGCGGGGCGCACCATAATTCACCCCTCCACTTT. Full variable domain (rest looked up from reference TRBV5-1 and TRBJ1-6): KAGVTQTPRYLIKTRGQQVTLSCSPISGHRSVSWYQQTPGQGLQFLFEYFSETQRNKGNFPGRFSGRQFSNSRSEMNVSTLELGDSALYLCASSTGQGGAHHNSPLHFGNGTRLTVT.

This clone was counted between two and nine times. V is TRBV5-1 and J is TRBJ2-1; tentatively, D is TRBD1 (6 bases). Germline V gives CDR1 SGHRS, CDR2 YFSETQ. This CDR3 is 14 amino acids long. Trimming pared 4 bases from V and 4 bases from J, leaving 12 bases between. This CDR3 reads CASSAGQNYNEQFF. Here the CDR3 DNA reads TGCGCCAGCAGCGCCGGACAGAATTACAATGAGCAGTTCTTC. Looking up the rest from reference TRBV5-1 and TRBJ2-1 gives the full variable domain: KAGVTQTPRYLIKTRGQQVTLSCSPISGHRSVSWYQQTPGQGLQFLFEYFSETQRNKGNFPGRFSGRQFSNSRSEMNVSTLELGDSALYLCASSAGQNYNEQFFGPGTRLTVL.

The rearrangement joins TRBV30 to TRBJ2-5, with a possible D match to TRBD1 (5 bases). The germline V gene has CDR1 GTSNPN and CDR2 SVGIG (reference sequence). The CDR3 contains 15 residues. V was cut by 3 bases and J by 2 bases, with 16 bases left in between. In nucleotides, the CDR3 is TGTGCCTGGAGCGACATCCGGACACCTCAAGAGACCCAGTACTTC. It is translated as CAWSDIRTPQETQYF.

This clone was counted a single time. The rearrangement joins TRBV6-1 to TRBJ2-5, with 10 positions matching TRBD1. V shed 1 base, J shed 7 bases, and the junction held 6 bases outside the gene matches. Germline assignment: CDR1 MNHNS and CDR2 SASEGT. The CDR3 is made up of 15 amino acids. The CDR3 DNA is TGTGCCAGCAGTGAAGATCGGACAGGGGGGGCGACCCAGTACTTC. Amino acid sequence: CASSEDRTGGATQYF.

This chain joins TRBV7-8 and TRBJ2-5, with unresolved D. Trimming shortened V by 2 bases and J by 2 bases, and 6 bases separated the two germline ends. This CDR3 contains 13 residues. Germline V gene data show CDR1 as SGHVS and CDR2 as FQNEAQ. The CDR3 protein is CASSLIRQETQYF. DNA of the CDR3: TGTGCCAGCAGCTTAATCAGACAAGAGACCCAGTACTTC.